The clone carrying this T cell receptor beta chain was observed at least ten times. The data derive from a study of response to subunit inactivated influenza vaccine. A single record per CDR3 protein comes from TCRdb applying MiXCR to the RT-PCR reads. The profile shows around 490,000 distinct CDR3 sequences, less than 10% of them singletons. The CDR3 runs to 18 residues. CDR1 is MNHEY and CDR2 is SVGEGT in the germline V gene. V gave up 3 bases and J gave up 0 bases, with 18 bases separating them. The chain joins TRBV6-2 or TRBV6-3 to TRBJ2-1; possible D gene TRBD1, 5 bases. The TCR originated in a man aged 45-69 years who received an inactivated influenza vaccine. This specimen consisted of PBMCs from blood, obtained roughly 24 months after vaccination. CDR3 sequence: CASSYLIGAATSYNEQFF. The CDR3 DNA is TGTGCCAGCAGTTATCTTATAGGGGCGGCGACCTCCTACAATGAGCAGTTCTTC.